The present entry profiles one T cell receptor beta chain with its context. 13 Jbeta primers and 60 Vbeta primers were used for the PCR. Assay: immunoSEQ multiplex PCR; the TCRdb copy retains only in-frame clones and omits some. The sample carries under 95,000 clones, over 70% recorded once. The record originates from a study of cytomegalovirus exposure and HLA in healthy donors. V shed 5 bases and J 0 bases; nucleotides not matched to a gene: 3. The CDR3 extends over 15 amino acids. Per the germline V gene, CDR1 is MDHEN and CDR2 is SYDVKM. The sequencing sample was made of PBMCs. This sequence was found in a male donor in good health and CMV-seronegative. V usage is TRBV28 and J usage is TRBJ2-7, with 11 bases identical to TRBD2. CDR3 sequence: CASSSSGRASYEQYF. Here the CDR3 DNA reads TGTGCCAGCAGTAGTAGCGGGAGGGCCTCCTACGAGCAGTACTTC.